This T cell receptor (beta chain) was identified during a study of T cells in Graves' hyperthyroidism and ophthalmopathy. Background on the study: Before any treatment, at initial diagnosis, peripheral blood was collected.

The diagnoses drew upon clinical symptoms, serum thyroxine and TRAb, thyroid ultrasound and orbital computed tomography. Looked up from germline, CDR1 is MDHEN and CDR2 is SYDVKM. J gave up 0 bases and V 2 bases, and 11 bases lay outside the gene matches. This CDR3 is built from 21 residues. Study-level points and caveats: Researchers found most expanded thyroid clonotypes above 0.001 in blood as well.

TCR beta CDR3 regions were amplified from RNA transcripts. Using the HTBI primer set, a first-round RT-PCR was run on the TCR CDR3. From the multiplex PCR reads, TCRdb called clonotypes with MiXCR, one entry per CDR3 protein. The repertoire holds about 300,000 distinct CDR3 sequences, with approximately 18% as singletons. About this clonotype: Its antigen is undetermined.

The rearrangement uses TRBV28 and TRBJ2-2, with 14 bases fitting TRBD2. Sequencing was carried out using blood. This receptor was taken from a man aged 45-65 years with Graves' ophthalmopathy. CDR3 sequence (DNA): TGTGCCAGCAGTTTACTCCCGTGGACTAGCGGGAGGCGGACGAACACCGGGGAGCTGTTTTTT. It encodes CASSLLPWTSGRRTNTGELFF.